What follows describes a single TCR beta chain. What it recognizes is unknown. The gene names here belong to mouse. From the germline J gene comes the end of the CDR3, since the read stops 1 residue before it. Profiled with immunoSEQ multiplex PCR; TCRdb holds only in-frame clones, not every one. Found here are over 4,500 clones, 45% of them singletons; the top ten hold approximately 21%. Time point meaning: mouse harvest day 14 after allogeneic transplant. Mouse grafts combined 10^7 T-cell-depleted bone marrow cells with 10^6 splenic CD5+ T cells. B6 (H2b) cells into BALB/c (H2d) mice; tissues taken at day 7 or 14. These data are taken from a study of tissue T cells after allogeneic stem cell transplantation. This CDR3 contains 14 residues. The V gene end was trimmed by 1 base and the J gene end by 3 bases; junction bases not matched to a gene: 1. Looked up from germline, CDR1 is NNHDY and CDR2 is SYVADS.

Study-level points and caveats: Alloreactivity or antigen specificity of tissue TCRs was not determined; some clones might be host cells.

Material for sequencing was gut tissue. The receptor was isolated from a female BALB/c mouse given C57BL/6 T cells with graft-versus-host disease after an allogeneic hematopoietic cell transplant. The chain has TRBV13-3 and TRBJ2-7; 10 positions agree with TRBD2. The sequenced CDR3 bases are TGTGCCAGCAGTGATAACTGGGGGGGCTATGAACAGTAC. Translating it yields CASSDNWGGYEQY. The whole CDR3 protein is CASSDNWGGYEQYF.